A single sample is the source of the 2 T cell receptor beta chains below, sequenced in a study of T cell responses to AZD1222 COVID-19 vaccine. Sequencing used immunoSEQ multiplex PCR; TCRdb keeps in-frame clones, though not all of them. The sample lists tens of thousands of clones, around three quarters occurring once. Sequencing used peripheral blood, obtained on day 0 of AZD1222 vaccination. The receptors derive from an adult in good health.

In its sample, this clone is medium-sized (0.01 to 0.1%). The chain couples TRBV27 to TRBJ2-7; D uncertain. The germline V and J ends were trimmed by 2 bases and 4 bases, with 12 bases remaining between them. The CDR3 is made up of 14 amino acids. Germline V gene lookup returns CDR1 MNHEY and CDR2 SMNVEV (reference sequence). The CDR3 DNA is TGTGCCAGCAGTTTAATGCCGTCTGGTTACGAGCAGTACTTC. It is translated as CASSLMPSGYEQYF.

This clone was counted only a few times. The chain is built from TRBV5-1 and TRBJ2-3; tentative D call: TRBD2 (6 bases). CDR1 SGHRS and CDR2 YFSETQ come from the germline V gene. Trimming left V 0 bases short and J 5 bases short, with 19 bases between. CDR3 length: 17 residues. The CDR3 region is CASSLAGRGNFIDTQYF. In nucleotides, the CDR3 is TGCGCCAGCAGCTTGGCCGGGCGGGGAAATTTTATAGATACGCAGTATTTT.